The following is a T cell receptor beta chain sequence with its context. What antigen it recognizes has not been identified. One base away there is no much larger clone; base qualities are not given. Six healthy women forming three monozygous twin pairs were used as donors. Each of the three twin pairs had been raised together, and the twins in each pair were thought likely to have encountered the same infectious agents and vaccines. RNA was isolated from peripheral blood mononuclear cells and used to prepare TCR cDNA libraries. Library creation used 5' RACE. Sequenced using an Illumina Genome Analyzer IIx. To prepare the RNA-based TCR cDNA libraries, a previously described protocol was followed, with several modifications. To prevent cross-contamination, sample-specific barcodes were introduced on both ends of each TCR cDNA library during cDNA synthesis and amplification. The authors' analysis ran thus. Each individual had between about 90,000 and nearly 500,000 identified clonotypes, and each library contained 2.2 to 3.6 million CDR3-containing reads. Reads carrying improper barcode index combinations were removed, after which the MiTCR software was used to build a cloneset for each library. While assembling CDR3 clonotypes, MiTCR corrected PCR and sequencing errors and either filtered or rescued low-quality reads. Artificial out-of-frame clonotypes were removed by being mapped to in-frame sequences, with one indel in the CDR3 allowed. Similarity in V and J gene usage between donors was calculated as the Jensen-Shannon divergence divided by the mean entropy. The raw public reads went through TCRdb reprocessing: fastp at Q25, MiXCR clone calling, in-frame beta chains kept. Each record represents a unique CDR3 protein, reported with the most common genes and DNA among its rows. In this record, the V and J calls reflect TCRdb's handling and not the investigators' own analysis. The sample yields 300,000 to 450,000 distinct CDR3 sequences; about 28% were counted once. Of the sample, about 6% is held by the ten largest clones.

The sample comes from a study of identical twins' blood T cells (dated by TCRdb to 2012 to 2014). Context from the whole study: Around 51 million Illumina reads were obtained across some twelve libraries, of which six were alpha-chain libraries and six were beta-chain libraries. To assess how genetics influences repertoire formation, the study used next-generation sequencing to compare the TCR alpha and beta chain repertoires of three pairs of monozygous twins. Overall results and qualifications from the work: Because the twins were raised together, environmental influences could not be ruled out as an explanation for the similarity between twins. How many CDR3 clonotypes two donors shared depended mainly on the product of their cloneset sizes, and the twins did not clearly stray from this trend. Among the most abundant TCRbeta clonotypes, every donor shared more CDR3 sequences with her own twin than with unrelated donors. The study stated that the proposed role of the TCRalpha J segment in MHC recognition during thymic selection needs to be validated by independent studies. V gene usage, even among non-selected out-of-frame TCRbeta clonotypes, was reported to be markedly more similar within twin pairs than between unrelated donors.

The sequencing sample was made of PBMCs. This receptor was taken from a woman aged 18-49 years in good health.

The DNA sequence follows: TGTGCCAGCAGCTCGCAAAGCTCCTATAATTCACCCCTCCACTTT. Its product reads: CASSSQSSYNSPLHF. The rearrangement combines TRBV7-2 with TRBJ1-6; no D gene call is confident. The V and J ends are trimmed by 4 bases and 0 bases, leaving 7 bases between them. Measured from the cysteine to the phenylalanine, the CDR3 is 15 residues long. The sequence is cut down to CDR3 DNA, 45 bases in frame from base 1. CDR1 and CDR2 are drawn from the germline V gene: SGHTA, FQGNSA.